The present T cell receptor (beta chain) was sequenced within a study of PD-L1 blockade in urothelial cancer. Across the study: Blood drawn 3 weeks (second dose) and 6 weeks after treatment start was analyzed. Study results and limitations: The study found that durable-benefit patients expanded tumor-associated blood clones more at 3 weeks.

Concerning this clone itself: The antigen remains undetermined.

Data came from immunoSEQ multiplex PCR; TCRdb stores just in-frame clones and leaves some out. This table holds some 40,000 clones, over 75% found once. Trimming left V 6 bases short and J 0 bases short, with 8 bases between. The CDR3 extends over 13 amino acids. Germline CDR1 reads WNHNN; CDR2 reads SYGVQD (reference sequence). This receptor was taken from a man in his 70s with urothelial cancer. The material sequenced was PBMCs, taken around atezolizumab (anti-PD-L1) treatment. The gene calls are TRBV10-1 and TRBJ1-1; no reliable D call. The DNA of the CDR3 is TGCGCCAGCAGCCCCTCAGTGAACACTGAAGCTTTCTTT. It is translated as CASSPSVNTEAFF.